The present entry profiles one T cell receptor (beta chain) with its context. The antigen this receptor binds is unknown. Base qualities are not provided; no much larger clone lies one nucleotide away. Taken with the paper, the label for time point translates to: about 28 days (+/-7) after the second vaccine dose. AZD1222 recipients given second doses at about 4 weeks or at about 12 weeks were pooled, since spike-specific TCR depth and breadth were not found to differ between the two schedules. Vaccinee samples were obtained from the UK trials COV001 and COV002, which included a single-blind randomized controlled phase 2/3 trial of AZD1222 (ChAdOx1 nCoV-19) in healthy adults. Trial participant PBMC samples were collected at day 0 and day 28 after the second dose for TCRbeta chain sequencing. The CDR1 and CDR2 encoded by the germline V gene are SGHVS and FQNEAQ. CDR3 length: 17 amino acids, cysteine to phenylalanine. Of the read, only the CDR3 DNA is kept; its 51 bases are in frame from base 1. Relative to germline, V is 0 bases shorter and J is 4 bases shorter, with 18 bases between their ends.

The sample belongs to a study of T cell responses to AZD1222 COVID-19 vaccine (dated by TCRdb to 2020 to 2022). A note on the overall study: TCR sequencing covered some 240 trial participants: 207 given two doses of AZD1222 and approximately 25 given two doses of MenACWY control vaccine. Trial participants were enrolled by age into 18-55, 56-69 and 70-plus year subgroups, with about 150, 28 and 57 TCR-sequenced participants respectively. On the study overall, not on this receptor specifically: No day 14 peak-response samples were available, so repertoires were characterized only after the peak T cell response. After two AZD1222 doses, spike-specific TCR breadth and depth were significantly higher than at day 0 and than in MenACWY recipients. Only five or six AZD1222 recipients were SARS-CoV-2 seropositive at baseline, limiting conclusions about previously exposed vaccinees. Participants were mostly white British and included more females than males, and it was suggested by the authors that clonal diversity may have been underestimated. The whole spike protein was spanned by vaccine-associated CD4 TCRs, and dominant responses were seen in regions 160-218 and 743-854. Epitopes outside the regions mutated in the B.1.351 and B.1.1.7 variants were reportedly recognized by nearly half of the unique spike-specific TCRs. The 56-69-year group was small, and its depth increase did not reach significance, likely because of low power.

The CDR3 regions of human TCRbeta chains were subjected to immunosequencing. On the authors' methods: Repertoire TCRs were matched against a reference library of SARS-CoV-2-specific TCRs generated with the MIRA antigen-specificity platform. Breadth was defined as the fraction of unique TCRs that were SARS-CoV-2-associated. Depth was defined as the fraction of total T cells that were SARS-CoV-2-associated. Using the MIRA data, every spike-specific TCR was mapped to the spike region that the TCR reacted to and assigned to either a CD4 or a CD8 class. Log10-transformed breadth and depth values were compared by one-way ANOVA with Sidak's multiple comparisons tests. TCRdb obtained this table from immuneACCESS and retained in-frame rearrangements with V and J assigned. These tables miss some clones; where compared with another copy, unresolved V genes account for less than half of the shortfall, and the remainder is unexplained. D and trimming were read from the DNA, whereas the V and J calls and clone size are those reported in that table. The sample table holds more than 90,000 clones, of which 70% to 90% were seen once. About 16% of the sample is taken by the ten largest.

This TCR derives from an adult who received the AZD1222 COVID-19 vaccine. The sequence joins TRBV7-8 to TRBJ2-5; the D gene is perhaps TRBD2, from 5 matching bases. The sequencing used peripheral blood, collected 28 days after the second AZD1222 dose. The CDR3 amino acid sequence is: CASSLAVVRAGSETQYF. The nucleotide sequence reads TGTGCCAGCAGCTTAGCCGTCGTGAGGGCCGGATCAGAGACCCAGTACTTC.